Reported below is one T cell receptor beta chain. What it binds is not known. The CDR3 covers 15 residues. The germline V gene encodes CDR1 LGHNA and CDR2 YNFKEQ. V dropped 3 bases and J dropped 2 bases, with 14 bases sitting between them. The record originates from a study of OX40 agonist ivuxolimab in advanced cancers. About the research overall: Patients took ivuxolimab, an agonistic anti-OX40 (CD134) antibody. Participants, 82.7% male, averaged roughly 59 years of age, ranging from 23 to 79. Two cutaneous melanoma patients and one hepatocellular carcinoma patient, three in all, had partial responses.

TCRdb's table, derived via immunoSEQ multiplex PCR, lists solely in-frame clones and lacks some. In the table there are roughly 86,000 clones, around 89% of which are singletons. Regarding the study as a whole: Certain nonresponders likewise exhibited a low normalized T-cell clonal expansion.

The chain joins TRBV4-2 to TRBJ2-7; D might be TRBD1 or TRBD2, each matching 6 bases. The clonotype was recovered from an adult with an advanced solid tumor such as melanoma, head and neck, liver or kidney cancer. Sequenced here: CD4+ or CD8+ T cells sorted from blood, sampled in a trial of the OX40 agonist ivuxolimab. The CDR3 region is CASSQSRGAAYEQYF. The CDR3 DNA sequence: TGTGCCAGCAGCCAGTCGAGGGGGGCCGCCTACGAGCAGTACTTC.